This T cell receptor beta chain was found in a study of T cell repertoires in cytomegalovirus infection. Study-level information: Carrying CMV and the relevant HLA type showed in public TCR beta signatures. Study outcomes and limitations: Across the ex vivo response, the dominant clonotypes were HLA-C-restricted CMV-specific TCR beta clonotypes. Summed public TCR beta family frequency identified CMV carriers bearing the relevant HLA.

The germline V gene has CDR1 PRHDT and CDR2 FYEKMQ (reference sequence). With 3 bases removed from V and 0 bases from J, the gap between germline ends came to 9 bases. This CDR3 has 15 amino acids. The table lists this clonotype with many counts. Its antigen remains unidentified. From the reads, TCRdb called clonotypes with MiXCR, one entry per CDR3 protein. The sample carries around 440,000 distinct CDR3 sequences, approximately 11% recorded once. This sequence originates from a human donor in good health (CMV status not recorded). Some clones in this sample may be carry-over from other donors' samples. The chain uses TRBV13 and TRBJ1-3; unclear D gene. Material for sequencing was PBMCs. For the CDR3, the DNA is TGTGCCAGCAGCTTTAGGACCGCCTCTGGAAACACCATATATTTT. Encoded protein: CASSFRTASGNTIYF.